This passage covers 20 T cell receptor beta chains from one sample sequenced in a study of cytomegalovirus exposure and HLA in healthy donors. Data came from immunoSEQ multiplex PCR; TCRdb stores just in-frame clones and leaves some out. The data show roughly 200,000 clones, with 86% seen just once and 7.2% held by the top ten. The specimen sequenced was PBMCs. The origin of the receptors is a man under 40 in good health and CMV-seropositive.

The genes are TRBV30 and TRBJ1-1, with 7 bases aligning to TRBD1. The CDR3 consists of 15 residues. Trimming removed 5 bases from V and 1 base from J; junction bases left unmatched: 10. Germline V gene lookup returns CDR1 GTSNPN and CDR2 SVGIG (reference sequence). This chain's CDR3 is CAWEGQVGSNTEAFF. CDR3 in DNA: TGTGCCTGGGAAGGACAGGTGGGGTCGAACACTGAAGCTTTCTTT.

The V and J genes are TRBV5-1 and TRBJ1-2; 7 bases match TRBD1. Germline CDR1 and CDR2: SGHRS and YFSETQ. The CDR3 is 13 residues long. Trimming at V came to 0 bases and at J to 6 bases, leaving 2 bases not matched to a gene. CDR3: CASSLVGQDGYTF. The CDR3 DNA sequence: TGCGCCAGCAGCTTGGTCGGACAGGATGGCTACACCTTC.

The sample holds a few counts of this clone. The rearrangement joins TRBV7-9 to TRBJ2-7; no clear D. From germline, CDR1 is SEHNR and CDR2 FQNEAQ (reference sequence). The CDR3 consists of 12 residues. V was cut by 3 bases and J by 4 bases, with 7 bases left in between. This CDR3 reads CASSFPRYEQYF. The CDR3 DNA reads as TGTGCCAGCAGCTTCCCCAGATACGAGCAGTACTTC.

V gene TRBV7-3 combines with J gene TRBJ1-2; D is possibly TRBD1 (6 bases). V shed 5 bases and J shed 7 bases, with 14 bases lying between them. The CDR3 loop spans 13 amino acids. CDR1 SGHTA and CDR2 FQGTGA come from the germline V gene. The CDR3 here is CASSTDSFSGYTF. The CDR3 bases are TGTGCCAGCAGCACGGACAGTTTTTCTGGCTACACCTTC.

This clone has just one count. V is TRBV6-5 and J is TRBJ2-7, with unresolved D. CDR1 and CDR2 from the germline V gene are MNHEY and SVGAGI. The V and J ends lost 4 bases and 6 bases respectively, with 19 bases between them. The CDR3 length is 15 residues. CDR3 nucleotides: TGTGCCAGCAGTTCTCTAGGTGCGAACCAAGGCGAGCAGTACTTC. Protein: CASSSLGANQGEQYF.

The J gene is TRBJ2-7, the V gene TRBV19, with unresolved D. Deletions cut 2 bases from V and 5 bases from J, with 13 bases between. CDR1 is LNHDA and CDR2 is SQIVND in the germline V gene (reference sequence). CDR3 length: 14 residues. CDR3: CASSITGLTHEQYF. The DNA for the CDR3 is TGTGCCAGTAGTATAACGGGTTTGACCCACGAGCAGTACTTC.

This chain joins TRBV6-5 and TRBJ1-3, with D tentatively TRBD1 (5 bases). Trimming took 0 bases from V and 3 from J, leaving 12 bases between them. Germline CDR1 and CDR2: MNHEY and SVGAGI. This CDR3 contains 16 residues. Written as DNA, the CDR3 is TGTGCCAGCAGTTACTCTGGGGGGAATTTTGGAAACACCATATATTTT. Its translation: CASSYSGGNFGNTIYF.

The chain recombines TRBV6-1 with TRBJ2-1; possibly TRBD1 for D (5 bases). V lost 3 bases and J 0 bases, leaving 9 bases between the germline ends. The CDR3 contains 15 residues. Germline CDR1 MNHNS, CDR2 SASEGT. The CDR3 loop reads CASSEGPGSYNEQFF. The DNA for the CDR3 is TGTGCCAGCAGTGAGGGGCCAGGCTCCTACAATGAGCAGTTCTTC.

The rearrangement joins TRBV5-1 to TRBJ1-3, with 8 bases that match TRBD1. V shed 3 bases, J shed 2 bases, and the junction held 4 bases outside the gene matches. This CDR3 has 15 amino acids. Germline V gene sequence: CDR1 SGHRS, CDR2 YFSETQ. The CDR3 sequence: CASSYDRGTGNTIYF. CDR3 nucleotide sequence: TGCGCCAGCAGCTACGACAGGGGAACTGGAAACACCATATATTTT.

The CDR3 spells CASSEARQGVGNQPQHF. In DNA form, the CDR3 reads TGTGCCAGCAGTGAAGCTCGCCAGGGAGTGGGCAATCAGCCCCAGCATTTT. The rearrangement joins TRBV6-1 to TRBJ1-5, with D perhaps TRBD1 (5 bases). This CDR3 is built from 17 residues. Germline lookup yields CDR1 MNHNS and CDR2 SASEGT. V lost 0 bases, J lost 2 bases, and 14 bases lay in between.

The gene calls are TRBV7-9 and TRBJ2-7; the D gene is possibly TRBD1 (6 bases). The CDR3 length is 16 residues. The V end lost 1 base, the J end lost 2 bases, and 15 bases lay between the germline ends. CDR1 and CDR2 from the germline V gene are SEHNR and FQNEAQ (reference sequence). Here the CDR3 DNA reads TGTGCCAGCAGCTTAGAGATAGGGACAAGGACCTACGAGCAGTACTTC. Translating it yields CASSLEIGTRTYEQYF.

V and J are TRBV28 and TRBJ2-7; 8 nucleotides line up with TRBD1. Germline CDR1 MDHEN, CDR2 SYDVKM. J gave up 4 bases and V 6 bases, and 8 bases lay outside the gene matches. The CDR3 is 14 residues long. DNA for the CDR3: TGTGCCAGCAGCCCAGACAGGGGACAATACGAGCAGTACTTC. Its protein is CASSPDRGQYEQYF.

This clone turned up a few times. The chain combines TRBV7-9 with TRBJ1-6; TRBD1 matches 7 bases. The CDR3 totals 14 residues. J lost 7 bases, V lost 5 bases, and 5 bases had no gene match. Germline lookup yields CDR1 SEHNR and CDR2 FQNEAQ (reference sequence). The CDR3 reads CASSTGQVNSPLHF. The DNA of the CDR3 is TGTGCCAGCAGCACCGGACAGGTCAATTCACCCCTCCACTTT. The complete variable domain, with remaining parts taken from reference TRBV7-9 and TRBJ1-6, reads DTGVSQNPRHKITKRGQNVTFRCDPISEHNRLYWYRQTLGQGPEFLTYFQNEAQLEKSRLLSDRFSAERPKGSFSTLEIQRTEQGDSAMYLCASSTGQVNSPLHFGNGTRLTVT.

The CDR3 sequence: CASSYSAGPNTEAFF. The CDR3 bases are TGTGCCAGCAGTTACTCGGCGGGGCCGAACACTGAAGCTTTCTTT. The chain recombines TRBV6-5 with TRBJ1-1; the D gene is possibly TRBD1 (5 bases). This CDR3 has 15 amino acids. Trimming took off 0 bases at V and 1 base at J, with 9 bases between the two ends. In germline, CDR1 is MNHEY, CDR2 SVGAGI.

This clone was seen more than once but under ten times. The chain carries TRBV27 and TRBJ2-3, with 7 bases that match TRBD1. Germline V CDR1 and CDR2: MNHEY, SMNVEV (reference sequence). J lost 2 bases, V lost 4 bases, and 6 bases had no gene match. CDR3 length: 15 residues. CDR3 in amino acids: CASSSTGSVTDTQYF. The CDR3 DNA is TGTGCCAGCAGTTCGACAGGGTCAGTCACAGATACGCAGTATTTT.

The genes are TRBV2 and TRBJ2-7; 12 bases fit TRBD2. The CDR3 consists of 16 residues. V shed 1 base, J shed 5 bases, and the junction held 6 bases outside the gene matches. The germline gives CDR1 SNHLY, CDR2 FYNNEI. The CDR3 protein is CASSEVGLAGDNEQYF. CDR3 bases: TGTGCCAGCAGTGAAGTGGGACTAGCGGGCGACAACGAGCAGTACTTC.

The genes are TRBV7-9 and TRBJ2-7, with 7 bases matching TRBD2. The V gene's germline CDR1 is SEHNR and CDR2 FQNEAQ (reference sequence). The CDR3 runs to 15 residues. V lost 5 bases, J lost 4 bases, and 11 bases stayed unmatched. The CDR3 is CASSRLAAWGYEQYF. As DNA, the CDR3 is TGTGCCAGCAGCCGTCTAGCGGCCTGGGGGTACGAGCAGTACTTC.

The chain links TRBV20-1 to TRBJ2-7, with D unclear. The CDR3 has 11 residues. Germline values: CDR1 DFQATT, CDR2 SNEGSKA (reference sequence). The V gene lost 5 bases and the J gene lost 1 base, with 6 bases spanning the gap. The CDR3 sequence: CSAYRSYEQYF. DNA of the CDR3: TGCAGTGCTTACAGATCCTACGAGCAGTACTTC.

CDR3 sequence: CASSQDSLGGANVLTF. The DNA for the CDR3 is TGCGCCAGCAGCCAGGACAGTCTAGGTGGGGCCAACGTCCTGACTTTC. The chain combines TRBV4-3 with TRBJ2-6; a possible D gene is TRBD1 (6 bases). The CDR3 loop spans 16 amino acids. V gave up 3 bases and J gave up 3 bases, with 12 bases separating them. The V gene's germline CDR1 is LGHNA and CDR2 YSLEER.

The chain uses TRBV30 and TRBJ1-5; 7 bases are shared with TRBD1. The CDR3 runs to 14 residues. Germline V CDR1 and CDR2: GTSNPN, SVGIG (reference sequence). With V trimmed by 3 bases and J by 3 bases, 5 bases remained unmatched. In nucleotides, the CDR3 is TGTGCCTGGAGCAGGGGGATCCACAATCAGCCCCAGCATTTT. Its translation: CAWSRGIHNQPQHF. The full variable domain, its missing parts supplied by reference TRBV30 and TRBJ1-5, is SQTIHQWPATLVQPVGSPLSLECTVEGTSNPNLYWYRQAAGRGLQLLFYSVGIGQISSEVPQNLSASRPQDRQFILSSKKLLLSDSGFYLCAWSRGIHNQPQHFGDGTRLSIL.